This T cell receptor beta chain was retrieved from a study of OX40 agonist ivuxolimab in advanced cancers. As for the study in general: At doses from 0.01 to 10 mg/kg, patients were given intravenous ivuxolimab every 2 weeks. Patients with prior anti-PD-1, anti-PD-L1 or anti-CTLA-4 therapy were eligible; roughly 40% had some.

This table comes from immunoSEQ multiplex PCR, and its TCRdb copy is limited to in-frame clones, with some not included. This sample yields tens of thousands of clones, of which approximately 90% are seen a single time; approximately 0.32% belongs to the top ten. General study findings and limits: A proportion of nonresponders additionally exhibited low normalized T-cell clonal expansion. Clonal expansion by week 6 occurred in CD4+ and CD8+ blood T cells (at 0.1 to 3.0 mg/kg).

The V end was cut by 0 bases, the J end by 2 bases, with 20 bases between. The CDR3 is made up of 18 amino acids. The V gene's germline CDR1 is LNHNV and CDR2 YYDKDF (reference sequence). A note on this clone: The target antigen is unknown.

This sequence joins TRBV15 and TRBJ2-7; maybe TRBD2 (6 bases). The sample consisted of CD4+ or CD8+ T cells sorted from blood, taken in a trial of the OX40 agonist ivuxolimab. The source of this sequence is an adult with an advanced solid tumor such as melanoma, head and neck, liver or kidney cancer. The CDR3 sequence is CATSRDPGVGGQAYEQYF. The CDR3 coding sequence is TGTGCCACCAGCAGAGATCCCGGGGTTGGAGGGCAGGCCTACGAGCAGTACTTC.